The 18 T cell receptor beta chains listed next were all sequenced from one sample in a study of cytomegalovirus exposure and HLA in healthy donors. Primers included in the PCR were 60 Vbeta and 13 Jbeta primers. TCRdb's table, derived via immunoSEQ multiplex PCR, lists solely in-frame clones and lacks some. The sample carries about 160,000 clones, around four fifths recorded once. Material: PBMCs. These receptors came from a man aged 18 to 29 in good health and CMV-seronegative.

This clone was picked up one time. V and J are TRBV6-1 and TRBJ2-1; 7 bases agree with TRBD2. Germline-derived CDR1 and CDR2 are MNHNS and SASEGT. Trimming took 5 bases from V and 6 from J; bases not matched to a gene: 7. This CDR3 has 14 amino acids. DNA of the CDR3: TGTGCCAGCAGTCCTCCTAGCGGTCCCAATGAGCAGTTCTTC. Protein sequence: CASSPPSGPNEQFF.

The V gene is TRBV5-6, the J gene TRBJ2-7; 12 nucleotides match TRBD2. This CDR3 contains 15 residues. Germline CDR1 reads SGHDT; CDR2 reads YYEEEE. V dropped 2 bases and J dropped 7; count of bases not matched to a gene: 7. The chain's CDR3 is CASSFGLAGLGEQYF. CDR3 in DNA: TGTGCCAGCAGCTTCGGACTAGCGGGGCTAGGGGAGCAGTACTTC. Complete variable domain (other parts from reference TRBV5-6 and TRBJ2-7): DAGVTQSPTHLIKTRGQQVTLRCSPKSGHDTVSWYQQALGQGPQFIFQYYEEEERQRGNFPDRFSGHQFPNYSSELNVNALLLGDSALYLCASSFGLAGLGEQYFGPGTRLTVT.

This clone has more than one count but fewer than ten. The chain combines TRBV18 with TRBJ2-7; 7 nucleotides match TRBD1. V lost 4 bases and J lost 3; bases outside the gene matches: 3. Germline V gene sequence: CDR1 KGHSH, CDR2 LQKENI. This CDR3 has 13 residues. Here the CDR3 reads CASSRQGFYEQYF. CDR3 nucleotides: TGTGCCAGCTCACGACAGGGATTCTACGAGCAGTACTTC.

The rearrangement links TRBV7-9 to TRBJ2-2; 9 bases are shared with TRBD1. CDR1 and CDR2 (germline): SEHNR, FQNEAQ (reference sequence). The CDR3 runs 16 residues. J lost 3 bases, V lost 5 bases, and 7 bases had no gene match. The CDR3 DNA follows: TGTGCCAGCAGCCCTCCCGGGACAGGGTACACCGGGGAGCTGTTTTTT. It translates to CASSPPGTGYTGELFF.

V usage is TRBV10-3 and J usage is TRBJ2-7, with D possibly being TRBD1 (5 bases). CDR3 length: 16 residues. V gave up 6 bases and J gave up 2 bases, with 20 bases separating them. Germline V lookup: CDR1 ENHRY, CDR2 SYGVKD. CDR3 nucleotides: TGTGCCATCAGGGACGAGGTGACAGCGAACCCCTACGAGCAGTACTTC. Translating gives CAIRDEVTANPYEQYF.

In this sample, this clone turned up a few times. The rearrangement links TRBV5-6 to TRBJ1-2; 7 nucleotides line up with TRBD1. The V gene end was trimmed by 3 bases and the J gene end by 5 bases; junction bases not matched to a gene: 16. The CDR3 length is 17 residues. CDR1 is SGHDT, CDR2 YYEEEE, per germline. This chain's CDR3 is CASSSLKSGTATYGYTF. The DNA for the CDR3 is TGTGCCAGCAGCTCGCTAAAATCCGGGACAGCGACTTATGGCTACACCTTC.

This CDR3 is CASSASGLAVIYEQYF. The DNA of the CDR3 is TGTGCCAGCAGCGCCTCGGGACTAGCGGTCATCTACGAGCAGTACTTC. The V gene is TRBV9, the J gene TRBJ2-7, with 11 positions matching TRBD2. Losses at the gene ends were 3 bases for V and 3 bases for J; bases not matched to a gene: 8. The length of the CDR3 is 16 residues. In germline, CDR1 is SGDLS, CDR2 YYNGEE.

The rearrangement joins TRBV7-2 to TRBJ2-7; TRBD2 might be the D (6 bases). The V and J ends lost 1 base and 0 bases respectively, with 16 bases between them. The length of the CDR3 is 17 residues. CDR1 is SGHTA and CDR2 is FQGNSA in the germline V gene. In nucleotides, the CDR3 is TGTGCCAGCAGCTTAGTTTCAGGACTACAAAACTCCTACGAGCAGTACTTC. Its translation: CASSLVSGLQNSYEQYF.

The chain carries TRBV19 and TRBJ2-1; TRBD1 matches 7 bases. V shed 9 bases and J 5 bases; nucleotides not matched to a gene: 13. The V gene's germline CDR1 is LNHDA and CDR2 SQIVND (reference sequence). This CDR3 region has 15 residues. CDR3 loop: CASQGEQGSHNEQFF. The CDR3 DNA reads as TGTGCCAGCCAGGGGGAGCAGGGCTCGCACAATGAGCAGTTCTTC.

A word on this clone: At the DNA level, this CDR3 is encoded by other sequences in the same sample as well. The gene calls are TRBV5-1 and TRBJ1-1; TRBD1 agrees at 8 bases. Trimming removed 2 bases from V and 5 bases from J; junction bases left unmatched: 5. CDR3 length: 14 amino acids. Looked up from germline, CDR1 is SGHRS and CDR2 is YFSETQ. The CDR3 reads CASSFTGGRTEAFF. In nucleotides, the CDR3 is TGCGCCAGCAGCTTTACAGGGGGGAGGACTGAAGCTTTCTTT.

The rearrangement links TRBV23-1 to TRBJ2-6, with TRBD1 matching over 7 bases. TRBV23-1 is placed among ORFs of uncertain function. The length of the CDR3 is 23 residues. Trimming cost V 0 bases and J 0 bases; bases outside gene matches: 20. CDR3 region: CASSQSTSTDTGAPGSGANVLTF. The CDR3 DNA reads TGCGCCAGCAGTCAATCTACGTCTACGGATACAGGGGCCCCGGGCTCTGGGGCCAACGTCCTGACTTTC.

The rearrangement links TRBV7-9 to TRBJ2-1; 7 bases line up with TRBD2. In germline, CDR1 is SEHNR, CDR2 FQNEAQ (reference sequence). J lost 4 bases, V lost 2 bases, and 11 bases had no gene match. CDR3 size: 17 residues. The CDR3 DNA sequence: TGTGCCAGCAGCTTAATTCTGATGATAGCGGGTTACAATGAGCAGTTCTTC. Translation gives CASSLILMIAGYNEQFF.

J is TRBJ2-2 and V is TRBV11-3; 8 bases match TRBD2. Germline CDR1 and CDR2: SGHNT and YENEEA. V was pared by 8 bases and J by 4 bases, with 9 bases of the junction left unmatched. The CDR3 extends over 15 amino acids. CDR3: CASAQASGGTGELFF. The CDR3 region has the DNA TGTGCCAGCGCCCAAGCCAGCGGGGGCACCGGGGAGCTGTTTTTT.

Of note for this clone: This CDR3 is also generated by other DNA sequences in the sample. V gene TRBV28 combines with J gene TRBJ2-3, with D perhaps matching TRBD1 (5 bases). Trimming took off 5 bases at V and 0 bases at J, with 9 bases between the two ends. The germline CDR1 and CDR2 sequences are MDHEN and SYDVKM. This CDR3 is built from 14 residues. The chain's CDR3 is CASSLDRSTDTQYF. In DNA form, the CDR3 reads TGTGCCAGCAGTCTCGACAGAAGCACAGATACGCAGTATTTT.

Notes on this clone: One end of the junction fails to match germline, which may point to a read error. The chain employs TRBV4-1 and TRBJ2-1; D may be TRBD2 (6 bases). Germline CDR1 reads MGHRA; CDR2 reads YSYEKL. The CDR3 covers 15 residues. CDR3 amino acids: CTSSPRAGKNGEQFF. The CDR3 region has the DNA TGCACCAGCAGCCCGAGGGCGGGGAAGAATGGTGAGCAGTTCTTC.

This chain connects TRBV7-2 to TRBJ2-1; no definite D call. This CDR3 is built from 13 residues. Germline-derived CDR1 and CDR2 are SGHTA and FQGNSA. V was clipped by 7 bases and J by 5 bases, with 12 bases between them. The CDR3 loop reads CASKESGDNEQFF. For the CDR3, the DNA is TGTGCCAGCAAGGAGTCTGGTGACAATGAGCAGTTCTTC.

This clone occurred once. The CDR3 region is CASSLVGSRAEKLFF. CDR3 nucleotide sequence: TGTGCCAGCAGCTTGGTGGGGTCCAGGGCTGAAAAACTGTTTTTT. This rearrangement joins TRBV5-6 to TRBJ1-4, with a tentative D call TRBD1 (5 bases). The germline V gene has CDR1 SGHDT and CDR2 YYEEEE. Trimming stripped 0 bases from V and 7 bases from J, with 13 bases between. This CDR3 is 15 amino acids long.

This clone was counted between two and nine times. This chain uses TRBV28 with TRBJ1-5; possibly TRBD1 for D (6 bases). The CDR3 contains 15 residues. Germline V gene sequence: CDR1 MDHEN, CDR2 SYDVKM. V was clipped by 5 bases and J by 7 bases, with 18 bases between them. The CDR3, as DNA: TGTGCCAGCAGTGGGAGGGGGGGAACGTGGCAGCCCCAGCATTTT. Its translation is CASSGRGGTWQPQHF.